This TCR beta chain was sequenced during a study of lymphopenia after photon versus proton radiotherapy. Study-level points and caveats: Post-nadir diversity loss with photons came from oligoclonal expansion, particularly CD8+ Temra cells. Better survival with proton therapy was suggested as possible, not demonstrated.

About this clone itself: What it binds is unknown.

The method was immunoSEQ multiplex PCR; TCRdb's version includes in-frame clones alone and lacks a portion of them. Of 25,000 to 30,000 clones in the sample, around nine tenths were seen once. V was shortened by 2 bases and J by 5 bases, with 13 bases between the two germline ends. CDR1 MNHEY and CDR2 SMNVEV come from the germline V gene (reference sequence). The CDR3 spans 14 residues. V is TRBV27 and J is TRBJ2-7, with TRBD1 as a possible D gene (6 bases). This material consisted of peripheral blood, taken from a patient treated with photon-based radiotherapy. This receptor was identified in a woman aged 45-59 years with cholangiocarcinoma. The CDR3 region is CASSLNREAHEQYF. The DNA of the CDR3 is TGTGCCAGCAGTTTAAACAGGGAAGCGCACGAGCAGTACTTC.